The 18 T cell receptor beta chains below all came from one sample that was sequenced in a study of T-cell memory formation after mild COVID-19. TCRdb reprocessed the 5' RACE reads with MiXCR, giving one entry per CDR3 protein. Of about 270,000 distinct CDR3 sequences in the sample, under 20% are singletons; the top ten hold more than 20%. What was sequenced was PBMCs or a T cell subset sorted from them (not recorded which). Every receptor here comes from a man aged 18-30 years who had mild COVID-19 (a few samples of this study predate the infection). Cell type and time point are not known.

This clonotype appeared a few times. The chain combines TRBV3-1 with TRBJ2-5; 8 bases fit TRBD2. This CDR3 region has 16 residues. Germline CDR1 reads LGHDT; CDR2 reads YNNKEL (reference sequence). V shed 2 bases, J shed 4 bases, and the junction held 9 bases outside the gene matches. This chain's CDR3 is CASSQRERGPGETQYF. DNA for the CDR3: TGTGCCAGCAGCCAAAGGGAGCGGGGGCCGGGAGAGACCCAGTACTTC.

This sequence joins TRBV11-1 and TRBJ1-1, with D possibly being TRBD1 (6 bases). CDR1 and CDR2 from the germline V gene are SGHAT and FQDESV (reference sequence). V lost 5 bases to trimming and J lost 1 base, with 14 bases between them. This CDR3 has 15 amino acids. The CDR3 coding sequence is TGTGCCAGCAGCGAACTAGGACAGACGAACACTGAAGCTTTCTTT. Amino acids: CASSELGQTNTEAFF.

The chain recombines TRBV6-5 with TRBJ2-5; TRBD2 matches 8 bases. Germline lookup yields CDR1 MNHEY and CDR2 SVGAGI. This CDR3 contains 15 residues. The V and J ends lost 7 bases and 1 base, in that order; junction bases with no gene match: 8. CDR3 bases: TGTGCCAGCAAGGCGAGCGGGGGCCTCCAAGAGACCCAGTACTTC. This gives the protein CASKASGGLQETQYF.

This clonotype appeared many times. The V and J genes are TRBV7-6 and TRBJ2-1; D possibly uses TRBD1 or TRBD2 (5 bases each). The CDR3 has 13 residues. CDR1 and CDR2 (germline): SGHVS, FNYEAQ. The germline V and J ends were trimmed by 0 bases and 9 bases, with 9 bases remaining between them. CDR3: CASSLAMGTEQFF. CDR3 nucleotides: TGTGCCAGCAGCTTAGCGATGGGGACTGAGCAGTTCTTC.

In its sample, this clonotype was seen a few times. The CDR3 bases are TGTGCCAGCAGCTCCTGGGGCGAGCAGTACGTC. Protein product: CASSSWGEQYV. The V and J genes are TRBV7-9 and TRBJ2-7, with unresolved D. The CDR3 has 11 amino acids. The V gene lost 4 bases and the J gene lost 6 bases, with 7 bases spanning the gap. Looked up from germline, CDR1 is SEHNR and CDR2 is FQNEAQ (reference sequence).

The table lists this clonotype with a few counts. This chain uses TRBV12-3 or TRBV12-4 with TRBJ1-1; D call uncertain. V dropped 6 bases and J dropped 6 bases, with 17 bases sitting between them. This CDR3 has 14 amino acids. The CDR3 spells CASSRGRVGAEAFF. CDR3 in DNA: TGTGCCAGCAGCCGAGGACGGGTGGGCGCTGAAGCTTTCTTT.

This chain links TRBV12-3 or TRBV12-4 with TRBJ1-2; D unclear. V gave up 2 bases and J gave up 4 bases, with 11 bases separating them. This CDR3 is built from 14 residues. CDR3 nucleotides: TGTGCCAGCAGTTTACGCCCGGAATTCTATGGCTACACCTTC. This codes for CASSLRPEFYGYTF.

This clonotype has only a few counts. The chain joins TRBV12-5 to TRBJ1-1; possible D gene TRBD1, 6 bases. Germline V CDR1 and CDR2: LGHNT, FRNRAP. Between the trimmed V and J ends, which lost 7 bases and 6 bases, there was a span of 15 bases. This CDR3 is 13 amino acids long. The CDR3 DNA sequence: TGTGCTAGTGCCCTTAACAGGGCCCCTGAAGCTTTCTTT. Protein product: CASALNRAPEAFF.

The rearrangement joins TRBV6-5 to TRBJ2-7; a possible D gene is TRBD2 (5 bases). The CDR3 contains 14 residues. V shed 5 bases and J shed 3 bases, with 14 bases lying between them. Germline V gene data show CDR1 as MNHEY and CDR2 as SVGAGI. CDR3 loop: CASSRPGYLYEQYF. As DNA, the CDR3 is TGTGCCAGCAGTCGTCCGGGATATCTCTACGAGCAGTACTTC.

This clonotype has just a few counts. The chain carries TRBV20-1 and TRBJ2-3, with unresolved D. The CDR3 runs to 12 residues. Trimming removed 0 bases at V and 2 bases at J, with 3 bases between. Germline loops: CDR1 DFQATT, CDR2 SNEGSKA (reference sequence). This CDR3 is CSARESTDTQYF. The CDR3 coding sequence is TGCAGTGCTAGAGAGTCCACAGATACGCAGTATTTT.

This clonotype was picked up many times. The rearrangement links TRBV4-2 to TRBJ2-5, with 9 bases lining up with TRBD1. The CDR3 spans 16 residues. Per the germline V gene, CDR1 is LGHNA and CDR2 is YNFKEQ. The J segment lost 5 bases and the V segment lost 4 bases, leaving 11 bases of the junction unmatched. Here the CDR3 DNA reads TGTGCCAGCAGCCCGATTCCGGGACAGGGTCAGGAGACCCAGTACTTC. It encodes CASSPIPGQGQETQYF.

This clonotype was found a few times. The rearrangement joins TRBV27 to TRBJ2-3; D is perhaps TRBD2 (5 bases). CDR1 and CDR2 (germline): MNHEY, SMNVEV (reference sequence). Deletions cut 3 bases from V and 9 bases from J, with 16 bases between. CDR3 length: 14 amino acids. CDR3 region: CASSLSGRGLTQYF. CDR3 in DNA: TGTGCCAGCAGTTTGTCCGGACGGGGATTAACGCAGTATTTT.

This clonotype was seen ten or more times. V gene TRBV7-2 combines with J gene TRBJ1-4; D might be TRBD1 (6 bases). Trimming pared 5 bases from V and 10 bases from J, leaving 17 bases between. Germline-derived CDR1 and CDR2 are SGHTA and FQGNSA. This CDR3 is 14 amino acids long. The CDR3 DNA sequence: TGTGCCAGCAGCCCTCGGGGGGGGGCCGGAAAACTGTTTTTT. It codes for CASSPRGGAGKLFF. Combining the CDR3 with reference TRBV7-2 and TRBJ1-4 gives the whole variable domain GAGVSQSPSNKVTEKGKDVELRCDPISGHTALYWYRQSLGQGLEFLIYFQGNSAPDKSGLPSDRFSAERTGGSVSTLTIQRTQQEDSAVYLCASSPRGGAGKLFFGSGTQLSVL.

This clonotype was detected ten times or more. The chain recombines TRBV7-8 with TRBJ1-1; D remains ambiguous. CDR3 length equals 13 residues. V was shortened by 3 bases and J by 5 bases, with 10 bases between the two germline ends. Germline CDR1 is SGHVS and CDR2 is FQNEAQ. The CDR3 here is CASSFFGLTEAFF. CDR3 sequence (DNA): TGTGCCAGCAGCTTTTTCGGGTTAACTGAAGCTTTCTTT.

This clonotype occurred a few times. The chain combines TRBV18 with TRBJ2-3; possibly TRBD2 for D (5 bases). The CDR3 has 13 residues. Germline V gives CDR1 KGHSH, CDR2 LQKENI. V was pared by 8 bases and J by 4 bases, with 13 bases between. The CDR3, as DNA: TGTGCCAGCCGCGAGGGCGCGGCAGATACGCAGTATTTT. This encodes CASREGAADTQYF.

CDR3 residues: CASSGRQGGPGANVLTF. The DNA for the CDR3 is TGTGCCAGCAGCGGACGACAGGGAGGCCCTGGGGCCAACGTCCTGACTTTC. The chain combines TRBV9 with TRBJ2-6; maybe TRBD1 (7 bases). Per the germline V gene, CDR1 is SGDLS and CDR2 is YYNGEE. The CDR3 runs to 17 residues. The ends were cut back, 3 bases at V and 2 bases at J, with 15 bases in the middle.

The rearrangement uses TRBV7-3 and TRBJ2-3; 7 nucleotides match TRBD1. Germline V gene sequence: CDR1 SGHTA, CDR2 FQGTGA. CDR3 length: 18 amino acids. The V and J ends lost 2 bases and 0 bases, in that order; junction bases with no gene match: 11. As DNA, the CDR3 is TGTGCCAGCAGCTTAGAGGTCCGGACAGGAGGTAGCACAGATACGCAGTATTTT. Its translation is CASSLEVRTGGSTDTQYF.

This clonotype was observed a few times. The CDR3 is CASSEGPYGYTF. As DNA, the CDR3 is TGTGCCAGCAGTGAAGGCCCTTATGGCTACACCTTC. The V gene is TRBV2, the J gene TRBJ1-2; D is ambiguous. CDR1 and CDR2 (germline): SNHLY, FYNNEI. This CDR3 has 12 amino acids. Trimming removed 1 base at V and 5 bases at J, with 5 bases between.